Presented here are 31 T cell receptor beta chains from one specimen sequenced in a study of shared clonotypes between healthy human individuals. Assay used: immunoSEQ multiplex PCR; TCRdb lists only in-frame clones, some missing. The sample holds approximately 470,000 clones; about 72% are singletons and the top ten take more than 10%. Sequencing used PBMCs. The receptor set was obtained from a woman aged 40-49 years in good health. Some clones in this sample may be carry-over from other donors' samples.

This chain links TRBV19 with TRBJ2-3, with TRBD2 matching over 10 bases. Germline V gives CDR1 LNHDA, CDR2 SQIVND (reference sequence). The CDR3 contains 15 residues. With 5 bases clipped from V and 3 bases from J, the junction kept 5 bases outside the gene matches. This chain's CDR3 is CASSPLAGETDTQYF. In DNA form, the CDR3 reads TGTGCCAGTAGTCCTCTAGCGGGAGAGACAGATACGCAGTATTTT.

The table lists this clone with a few counts. The J gene is TRBJ2-7, the V gene TRBV6-1; TRBD2 matches 9 bases. The CDR3 runs to 16 residues. Germline lookup yields CDR1 MNHNS and CDR2 SASEGT. The J segment lost 0 bases and the V segment lost 3 bases, leaving 6 bases of the junction unmatched. CDR3 residues: CASSEDSGRPSYEQYF. The CDR3 region has the DNA TGTGCCAGCAGTGAGGACAGCGGGAGGCCCTCCTACGAGCAGTACTTC.

In this sample, this clone turned up a few times. CDR3 DNA sequence: TGTGCCAGCTCACTTCGGACAGGGGAGGCTAATGAAAAACTGTTTTTT. Its protein is CASSLRTGEANEKLFF. This sequence joins TRBV18 and TRBJ1-4, with 9 bases aligning to TRBD1. V shed 4 bases and J 3 bases; nucleotides not matched to a gene: 6. Germline V gene data show CDR1 as KGHSH and CDR2 as LQKENI. This CDR3 is 16 amino acids long.

V usage is TRBV28 and J usage is TRBJ2-3; D may match TRBD1 or TRBD2 (6 bases each). CDR1 is MDHEN, CDR2 SYDVKM, per germline. The V end lost 3 bases, the J end lost 10 bases, and 11 bases lay between the germline ends. The CDR3 covers 12 residues. The CDR3: CASSLEGGPQYF. The CDR3 region has the DNA TGTGCCAGCAGTTTGGAGGGGGGCCCGCAGTATTTT.

The V gene is TRBV29-1, the J gene TRBJ2-1; TRBD2 matches 15 bases. The CDR3 runs 15 residues. The germline V gene encodes CDR1 SQVTM and CDR2 ANQGSEA. V trimming: 3 bases; J trimming: 8 bases; junction bases outside the gene matches: 5. In nucleotides, the CDR3 is TGCAGCGTTGAGCTAGGACTAGCGGGAGGGGATGAGCAGTTCTTC. This gives the protein CSVELGLAGGDEQFF.

This clone appeared many times. Its ends do not fully match the called genes, so a read error is possible. V usage is TRBV2 and J usage is TRBJ1-4; TRBD1 agrees at 7 bases. The germline gives CDR1 SNHLY, CDR2 FYNNEI. This CDR3 region has 12 residues. CDR3 DNA sequence: TGTGCCAGCAGCCAGAGAGGGACAGCTAAGCTTTTT. This codes for CASSQRGTAKLF.

This chain connects TRBV15 to TRBJ2-6; 9 bases line up with TRBD1. This CDR3 has 18 amino acids. Trimming cost V 3 bases and J 2 bases; bases outside gene matches: 8. CDR1 is LNHNV and CDR2 is YYDKDF in the germline V gene (reference sequence). Here the CDR3 DNA reads TGTGCCACCAGCAGGACCCGGACAGGGGTAACTGGGGCCAACGTCCTGACTTTC. It translates to CATSRTRTGVTGANVLTF.

The chain couples TRBV6-1 to TRBJ2-5, with TRBD2 matching 13 bases. V trimming: 2 bases; J trimming: 3 bases; junction bases outside the gene matches: 3. Germline V CDR1 and CDR2: MNHNS, SASEGT. The CDR3 has 16 amino acids. CDR3 DNA: TGTGCCAGCAGTGAACTCGGACTAGCGGGAGAAGAGACCCAGTACTTC. It is translated as CASSELGLAGEETQYF.

With regard to this clone: This sample includes further DNA sequences coding for the same CDR3. This chain connects TRBV5-4 to TRBJ2-3, with D possibly matching TRBD2 (6 bases). V was trimmed by 0 bases and J by 4 bases, leaving 9 bases between them. CDR3 size: 14 residues. CDR1 is SGHNT, CDR2 YYREEE, per germline (reference sequence). CDR3 loop: CASSLDAGPDTQYF. The DNA of the CDR3 is TGTGCCAGCAGCTTGGATGCGGGGCCAGATACGCAGTATTTT.

The CDR3 region is CASSSVAGPDQQYF. The CDR3 coding sequence is TGTGCCAGCAGCTCCGTAGCAGGCCCTGATCAGCAGTACTTC. V is TRBV7-6 and J is TRBJ2-7, with D unresolved. CDR1 and CDR2 (germline): SGHVS, FNYEAQ. V lost 4 bases, J lost 8 bases, and 18 bases lay in between. CDR3 size: 14 residues.

The CDR3 DNA reads TGTGCCAGCAGCCGCGGGACAGGGGGTTTTCAGCCCCAGCATTTT. This sequence encodes CASSRGTGGFQPQHF. This rearrangement joins TRBV11-2 to TRBJ1-5; 11 nucleotides line up with TRBD1. The junction had 6 bases not matched to a gene; V was cut back by 5 bases and J by 6 bases. The V gene's germline CDR1 is SGHAT and CDR2 FQNNGV. The CDR3 spans 15 residues.

The chain is built from TRBV7-6 and TRBJ2-1; 9 nucleotides align to TRBD2. V gave up 2 bases and J gave up 2 bases; unmatched junction bases: 7. CDR3 length: 17 residues. The germline V gene encodes CDR1 SGHVS and CDR2 FNYEAQ. The CDR3 DNA reads TGTGCCAGCAGCTTAAATTCCCGGACTAGCGCCTACAATGAGCAGTTCTTC. This codes for CASSLNSRTSAYNEQFF.

The genes are TRBV28 and TRBJ2-2; D is unclear. The CDR3 is 15 residues long. Germline V gene sequence: CDR1 MDHEN, CDR2 SYDVKM. V shed 5 bases and J shed 3 bases, with 13 bases lying between them. The CDR3, as DNA: TGTGCCAGCAGTCCCGATCAAGCTTACACCGGGGAGCTGTTTTTT. This sequence encodes CASSPDQAYTGELFF.

With regard to this clone: The junction does not match germline at one end; this may be a read error. This chain links TRBV7-7 with TRBJ2-7; TRBD1 might be the D (6 bases). The CDR3 consists of 15 residues. The germline gives CDR1 SSHAT, CDR2 FNYEAQ (reference sequence). The CDR3 is CASSLLQGPSYEQYF. For the CDR3, the DNA is TGTGCTAGCAGCTTATTGCAGGGGCCCTCCTACGAGCAGTACTTC.

This clone was observed many times. The rearrangement links TRBV19 to TRBJ2-6; 8 bases are shared with TRBD1. After removal of 9 bases from V and 1 base from J, the junction contained 8 bases not matched to a gene. This CDR3 region has 16 residues. CDR1 is LNHDA and CDR2 is SQIVND in the germline V gene (reference sequence). The CDR3 region is CASEDRVGSGANVLTF. CDR3 in DNA: TGTGCCAGCGAGGACAGGGTGGGATCTGGGGCCAACGTCCTGACTTTC.

The chain employs TRBV6-9 and TRBJ2-3, with D tentatively TRBD2 (7 bases). Germline assignment: CDR1 MNHGY and CDR2 SVAAGI. This CDR3 spans 16 amino acids. Trimming left V 5 bases short and J 4 bases short, with 19 bases between. The CDR3 loop is CASSPLLAKGADTQYF. The CDR3 bases are TGTGCCAGCAGTCCATTACTAGCGAAGGGGGCAGATACGCAGTATTTT.

The CDR3: CASSIRDSYYEQYF. CDR3 DNA sequence: TGTGCCAGTAGTATCCGGGACAGTTACTACGAGCAGTACTTC. The gene calls are TRBV19 and TRBJ2-7, with 7 positions matching TRBD1. Germline CDR1 LNHDA, CDR2 SQIVND (reference sequence). The CDR3 covers 14 residues. The V gene end was trimmed by 3 bases and the J gene end by 3 bases; junction bases not matched to a gene: 5.

This CDR3 is CASSQVQGGTDTYEQYF. The DNA of the CDR3 is TGTGCCAGCAGCCAAGTTCAAGGAGGGACAGATACCTACGAGCAGTACTTC. The chain is built from TRBV4-2 and TRBJ2-7; D perhaps matches TRBD1 (7 bases). The germline gives CDR1 LGHNA, CDR2 YNFKEQ. The CDR3 is made up of 17 amino acids. V lost 1 base, J lost 2 bases, and 18 bases lay in between.

This chain uses TRBV6-1 with TRBJ2-4, with a possible D match to TRBD1 (6 bases). The CDR3 runs to 12 residues. Germline V CDR1 and CDR2: MNHNS, SASEGT. The V end was cut by 7 bases, the J end by 3 bases, with 7 bases between. The CDR3 sequence: CASKGVKNIQYF. Here the CDR3 DNA reads TGTGCCAGCAAGGGGGTCAAAAACATTCAGTACTTC.

V gene TRBV18 combines with J gene TRBJ1-2; 9 bases line up with TRBD1. Trimming took 2 bases from V and 1 from J; bases not matched to a gene: 14. Germline CDR1 is KGHSH and CDR2 is LQKENI. This CDR3 spans 19 amino acids. CDR3 coding DNA: TGTGCCAGCTCACCAGCATTCCCGGGACAGGGCGAATTTAACTATGGCTACACCTTC. Protein product: CASSPAFPGQGEFNYGYTF.

CDR3 sequence reads: CASSPGTSAYEQYF. In DNA form, the CDR3 reads TGTGCCAGCAGCCCCGGGACTAGCGCTTACGAGCAGTACTTC. The chain uses TRBV28 and TRBJ2-7; TRBD2 matches 10 bases. The ends lost 6 bases at V and 4 bases at J; junction bases unmatched: 6. This CDR3 is built from 14 residues. Germline V gene lookup returns CDR1 MDHEN and CDR2 SYDVKM. Looking up the rest from reference TRBV28 and TRBJ2-7 gives the full variable domain: DVKVTQSSRYLVKRTGEKVFLECVQDMDHENMFWYRQDPGLGLRLIYFSYDVKMKEKGDIPEGYSVSREKKERFSLILESASTNQTSMYLCASSPGTSAYEQYFGPGTRLTVT.

This clone was counted once. This sample includes further DNA sequences coding for the same CDR3. The chain employs TRBV19 and TRBJ1-2; TRBD1 aligns across 7 bases. This CDR3 contains 17 residues. Germline V lookup: CDR1 LNHDA, CDR2 SQIVND (reference sequence). Losses at the gene ends were 6 bases for V and 4 bases for J; bases not matched to a gene: 17. CDR3 region: CASSTPTGRHPSYGYTF. The CDR3 DNA reads as TGTGCCAGTAGCACCCCGACAGGGCGGCACCCCTCCTATGGCTACACCTTC.

The V and J genes are TRBV4-2 and TRBJ2-7; D remains unclear. Germline loops: CDR1 LGHNA, CDR2 YNFKEQ. The CDR3 contains 14 residues. The germline V and J ends were trimmed by 0 bases and 3 bases, with 9 bases remaining between them. CDR3 sequence reads: CASSQEGQSYEQYF. DNA of the CDR3: TGTGCCAGCAGCCAAGAGGGCCAGAGCTACGAGCAGTACTTC.

The chain carries TRBV5-1 and TRBJ2-3; 9 nucleotides match TRBD1. V was pared by 3 bases and J by 6 bases, with 8 bases of the junction left unmatched. CDR3 length equals 15 residues. Germline loops: CDR1 SGHRS, CDR2 YFSETQ. The CDR3 DNA follows: TGCGCCAGCAGCTCCCACGGGACAGGGACTGATACGCAGTATTTT. This codes for CASSSHGTGTDTQYF.

The chain recombines TRBV18 with TRBJ1-4; tentative D call: TRBD1 (5 bases). Germline values: CDR1 KGHSH, CDR2 LQKENI. Trimming removed 3 bases at V and 11 bases at J, with 10 bases between. The CDR3 runs to 12 residues. CDR3 region: CASSPAGSKLFF. CDR3 in DNA: TGTGCCAGCTCACCTGCAGGGTCTAAACTGTTTTTT.

V is TRBV29-1 and J is TRBJ1-2; TRBD1 might be the D (5 bases). V dropped 7 bases and J dropped 1 base, with 7 bases sitting between them. This CDR3 region has 11 residues. The germline V gene has CDR1 SQVTM and CDR2 ANQGSEA. The CDR3 is CSADSNYGYTF. CDR3 DNA: TGCAGCGCCGACAGTAACTATGGCTACACCTTC.

This clone was observed once. The chain uses TRBV29-1 and TRBJ2-5; D tentatively reads TRBD1 or TRBD2 (5 bases each). This CDR3 region has 15 residues. V was trimmed by 1 base and J by 1 base, leaving 13 bases between them. Germline V CDR1 and CDR2: SQVTM, ANQGSEA. CDR3 protein: CSVEGGTGTQETQYF. CDR3 DNA sequence: TGCAGCGTTGAAGGCGGAACGGGGACCCAAGAGACCCAGTACTTC.

The gene calls are TRBV7-9 and TRBJ2-1; 10 bases fit TRBD2. J lost 4 bases, V lost 5 bases, and 11 bases had no gene match. This CDR3 has 17 residues. The V gene's germline CDR1 is SEHNR and CDR2 FQNEAQ (reference sequence). DNA of the CDR3: TGTGCCAGCAGCAATATTGTGCTAGCGGGAGTTTACAATGAGCAGTTCTTC. This gives the protein CASSNIVLAGVYNEQFF.

This clone was counted only a few times. The gene calls are TRBV5-4 and TRBJ2-5, with 9 bases aligning to TRBD2. This CDR3 comprises 15 residues. After removal of 1 base from V and 2 bases from J, the junction contained 3 bases not matched to a gene. Germline assignment: CDR1 SGHNT and CDR2 YYREEE (reference sequence). DNA of the CDR3: TGTGCCAGCAGCTTGAAGCTAGCGGGGCAAGAGACCCAGTACTTC. This codes for CASSLKLAGQETQYF.

This chain connects TRBV5-6 to TRBJ2-2; D gene unclear. The length of the CDR3 is 12 residues. V was trimmed by 4 bases and J by 7 bases, leaving 8 bases between them. Germline CDR1 and CDR2: SGHDT and YYEEEE. The CDR3, as DNA: TGTGCCAGCAGCCTAGAGGTCGGGGAGCTGTTTTTT. Its protein product is CASSLEVGELFF. Drawing the rest from reference TRBV5-6 and TRBJ2-2, the complete variable domain is DAGVTQSPTHLIKTRGQQVTLRCSPKSGHDTVSWYQQALGQGPQFIFQYYEEEERQRGNFPDRFSGHQFPNYSSELNVNALLLGDSALYLCASSLEVGELFFGEGSRLTVL.

A few counts support this clone. The V call is TRBV7-9, the J call TRBJ2-7; D possibly corresponds to TRBD2 (5 bases). The CDR3 spans 12 residues. Germline V gene sequence: CDR1 SEHNR, CDR2 FQNEAQ (reference sequence). V was pared by 5 bases and J by 7 bases, with 12 bases between. The CDR3, as DNA: TGTGCCAGCAGCGTATCGGGGTCTGAGCAGTACTTC. Amino acids: CASSVSGSEQYF.